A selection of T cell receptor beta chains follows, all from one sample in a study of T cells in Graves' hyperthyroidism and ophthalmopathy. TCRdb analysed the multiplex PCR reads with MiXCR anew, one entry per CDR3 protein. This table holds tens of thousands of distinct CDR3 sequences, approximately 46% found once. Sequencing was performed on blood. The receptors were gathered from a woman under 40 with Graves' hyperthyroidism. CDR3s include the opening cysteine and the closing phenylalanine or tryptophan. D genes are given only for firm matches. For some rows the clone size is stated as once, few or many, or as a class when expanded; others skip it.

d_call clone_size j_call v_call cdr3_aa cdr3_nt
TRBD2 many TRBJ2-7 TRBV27 CASRFIAGAIYEQYF TGTGCCAGCAGGTTTATAGCGGGAGCCATCTACGAGCAGTACTTC
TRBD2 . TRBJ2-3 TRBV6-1 CASSALAGPAGGEQYF TGTGCCAGCAGTGCACTTGCGGGACCAGCGGGAGGGGAGCAGTACTTT
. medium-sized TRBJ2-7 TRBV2 CASSSWLHEQYF TGTGCCAGCAGTTCATGGCTCCACGAGCAGTACTTC
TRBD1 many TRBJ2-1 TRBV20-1 CSARRQGAVYEQFF TGCAGTGCTAGAAGACAGGGGGCGGTTTATGAGCAGTTCTTC
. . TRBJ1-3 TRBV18 CASSPPGRGRNAIYF TGTGCCAGCTCACCACCGGGCAGGGGCAGAAACGCCATATATTTT
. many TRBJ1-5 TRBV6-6 CASEPGVNQPQHF TGTGCCAGCGAACCTGGGGTCAATCAGCCCCAGCATTTT
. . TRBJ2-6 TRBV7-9 CVSSPQGSGVNVLTF TGTGTCAGCAGCCCCCAGGGCTCTGGGGTCAACGTCCTGACTTTC
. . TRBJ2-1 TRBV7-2 CASSLDGGGNEQFF TGTGCCAGCAGCTTAGACGGCGGGGGCAATGAGCAGTTCTTT
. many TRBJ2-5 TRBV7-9 CASSLAVLPTETQYF TGTGCCAGCAGCTTAGCAGTCTTACCCACGGAGACCCAGTACTTC
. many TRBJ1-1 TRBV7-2 CASSLVALEAFF TGTGCCAGCAGCTTAGTCGCGCTTGAAGCTTTCTTT
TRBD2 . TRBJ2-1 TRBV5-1 CASSWGTSGHNEQFF TGCGCCAGCAGCTGGGGGACTAGCGGGCACAATGAGCAGTTCTTC
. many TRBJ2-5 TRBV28 CASSLIGPQETQYF TGTGCCAGCAGTTTGATAGGGCCCCAAGAGACCCAGTACTTC
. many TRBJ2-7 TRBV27 CASSLSEDSHEQYF TGTGCCAGCAGTTTATCGGAAGACAGTCACGAGCAGTACTTC
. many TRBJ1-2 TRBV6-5 CASKADNYGYTF TGTGCCAGCAAGGCAGATAATTATGGCTACACCTTC
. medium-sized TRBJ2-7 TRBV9 CASSPGLDSYEQYF TGTGCCAGCAGCCCGGGACTCGACTCCTACGAGCAGTACTTC
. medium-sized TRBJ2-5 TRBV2 CASTRQEKETQYF TGTGCCAGCACAAGACAGGAGAAAGAGACCCAGTACTTC
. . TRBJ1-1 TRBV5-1 CASKVGAGTEAFF .
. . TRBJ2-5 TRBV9 CSSSAIPLVGETQYF TGTTCCAGCAGCGCAATCCCCCTGGTTGGAGAGACCCAATACTTC
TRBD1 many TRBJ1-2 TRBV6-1 CASSEGKGANYGYTF TGTGCCAGCAGTGAAGGAAAGGGGGCCAACTATGGCTACACCTTC
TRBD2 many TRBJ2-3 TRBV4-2 CASSHRGLAGDLQGTDTQYF TGTGCCAGCAGCCACCGGGGGCTAGCGGGAGATCTACAGGGCACAGATACGCAGTATTTT
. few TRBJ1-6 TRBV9 CASSVRVGSPLHF TGTGCCAGCAGCGTAAGGGTTGGGTCACCCCTCCACTTT
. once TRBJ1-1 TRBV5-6 CARSADTMNAEAFF TGTGCCAGGAGCGCAGACACTATGAACGCTGAAGCTTTCTTT
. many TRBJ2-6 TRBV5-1 CASSLGVRKGANVLTF TGCGCCAGCAGCTTGGGAGTCCGGAAGGGGGCCAACGTCCTGACTTTC
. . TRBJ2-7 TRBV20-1 CGGGPRYF TGCGGCGGCGGGCCAAGGTACTTC
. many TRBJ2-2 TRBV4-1 CASSESNTAGELFF TGCGCCAGCAGCGAAAGTAACACCGCCGGGGAGCTGTTTTTT
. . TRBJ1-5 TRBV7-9 CASSQDPSDQPQHF TGTGCCAGCAGCCAAGATCCCAGCGATCAGCCCCAGCATTTT
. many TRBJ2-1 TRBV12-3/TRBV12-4 CASSLALVSEQFF TGTGCCAGCAGTTTAGCGCTAGTTTCTGAGCAGTTCTTC
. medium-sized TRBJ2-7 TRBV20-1 CSARGLSVYEQYF TGCAGTGCTAGAGGCCTGAGTGTGTACGAGCAGTACTTC
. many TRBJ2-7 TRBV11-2 CASSLGVTGYEQYF TGTGCCAGCAGCTTAGGGGTAACAGGATACGAGCAGTACTTC